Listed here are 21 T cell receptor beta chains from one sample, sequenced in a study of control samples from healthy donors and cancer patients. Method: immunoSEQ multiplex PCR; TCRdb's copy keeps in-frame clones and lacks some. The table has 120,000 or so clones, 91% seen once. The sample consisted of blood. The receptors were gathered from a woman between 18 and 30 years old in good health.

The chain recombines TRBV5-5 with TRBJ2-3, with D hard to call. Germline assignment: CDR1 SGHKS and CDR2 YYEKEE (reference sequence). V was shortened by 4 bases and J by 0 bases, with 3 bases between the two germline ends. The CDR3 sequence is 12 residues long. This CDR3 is CASSASTDTQYF. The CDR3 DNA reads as TGTGCCAGCAGCGCAAGCACAGATACGCAGTATTTT.

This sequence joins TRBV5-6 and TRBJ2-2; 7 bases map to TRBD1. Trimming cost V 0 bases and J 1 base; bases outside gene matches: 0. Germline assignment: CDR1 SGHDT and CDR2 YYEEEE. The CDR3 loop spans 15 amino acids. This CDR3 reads CASSLGQGNTGELFF. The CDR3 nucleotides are TGTGCCAGCAGCTTGGGACAGGGGAACACCGGGGAGCTGTTTTTT.

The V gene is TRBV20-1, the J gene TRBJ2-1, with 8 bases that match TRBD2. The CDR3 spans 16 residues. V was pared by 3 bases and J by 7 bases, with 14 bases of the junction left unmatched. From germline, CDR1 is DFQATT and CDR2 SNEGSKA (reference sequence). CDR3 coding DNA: TGCAGTGCTAGTCCGGGGGGGGGACTGACCATAAATGAGCAGTTCTTC. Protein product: CSASPGGGLTINEQFF.

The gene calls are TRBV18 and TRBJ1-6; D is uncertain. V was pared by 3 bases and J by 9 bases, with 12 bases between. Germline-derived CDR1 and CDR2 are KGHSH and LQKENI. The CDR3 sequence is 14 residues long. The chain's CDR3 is CASSPLGVGSPLHF. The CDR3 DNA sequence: TGTGCCAGCTCACCGTTGGGAGTGGGTTCACCCCTCCACTTT.

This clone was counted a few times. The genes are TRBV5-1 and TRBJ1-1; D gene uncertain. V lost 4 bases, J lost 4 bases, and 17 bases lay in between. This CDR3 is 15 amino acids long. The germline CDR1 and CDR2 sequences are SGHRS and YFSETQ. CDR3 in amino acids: CASSPTIAILTEAFF. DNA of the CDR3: TGCGCCAGCAGCCCCACCATAGCAATCCTCACTGAAGCTTTCTTT.

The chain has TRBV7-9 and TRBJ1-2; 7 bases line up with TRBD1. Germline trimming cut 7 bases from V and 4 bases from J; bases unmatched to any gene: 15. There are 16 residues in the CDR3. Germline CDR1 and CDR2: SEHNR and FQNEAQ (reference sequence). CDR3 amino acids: CASTRGGDSSFYGYTF. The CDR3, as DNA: TGTGCCAGCACCCGTGGAGGGGACAGTTCCTTCTATGGCTACACCTTC.

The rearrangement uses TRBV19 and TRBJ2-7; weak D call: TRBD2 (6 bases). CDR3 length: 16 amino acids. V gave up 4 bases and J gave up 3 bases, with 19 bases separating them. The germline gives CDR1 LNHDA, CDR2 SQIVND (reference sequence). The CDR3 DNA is TGTGCCAGTAGTAAAGGAGGTGGGGGGACCATCTACGAGCAGTACTTC. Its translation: CASSKGGGGTIYEQYF.

CDR3 loop: CASSSPGAGNYGYTF. The CDR3 coding sequence is TGTGCCAGCAGTTCCCCGGGGGCAGGGAACTATGGCTACACCTTC. The chain uses TRBV28 and TRBJ1-2, with a possible D match to TRBD1 (6 bases). Trimming took 4 bases from V and 2 from J, leaving 14 bases between them. The CDR3 consists of 15 residues. Germline loops: CDR1 MDHEN, CDR2 SYDVKM.

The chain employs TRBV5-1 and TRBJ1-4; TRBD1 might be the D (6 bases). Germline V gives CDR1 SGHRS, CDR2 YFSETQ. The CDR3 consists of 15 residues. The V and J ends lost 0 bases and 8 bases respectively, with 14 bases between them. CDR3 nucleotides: TGCGCCAGCAGCTTGGGGGGGGCCCTGACCGAAAAACTGTTTTTT. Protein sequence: CASSLGGALTEKLFF.

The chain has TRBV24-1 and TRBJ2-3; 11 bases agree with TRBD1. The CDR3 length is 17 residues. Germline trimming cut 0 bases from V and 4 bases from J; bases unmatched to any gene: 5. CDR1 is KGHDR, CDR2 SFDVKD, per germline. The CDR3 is CATSDLTGTGGADTQYF. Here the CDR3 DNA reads TGTGCCACCAGTGATTTGACCGGGACAGGGGGGGCAGATACGCAGTATTTT.

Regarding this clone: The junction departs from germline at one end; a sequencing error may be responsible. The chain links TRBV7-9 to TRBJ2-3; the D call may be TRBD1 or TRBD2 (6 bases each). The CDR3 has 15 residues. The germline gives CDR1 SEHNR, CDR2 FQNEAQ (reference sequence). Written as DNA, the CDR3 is TGTGCCCTGATCGCAAAAGGGGGGCGCACGGATACGCAGTATTTT. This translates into CALIAKGGRTDTQYF.

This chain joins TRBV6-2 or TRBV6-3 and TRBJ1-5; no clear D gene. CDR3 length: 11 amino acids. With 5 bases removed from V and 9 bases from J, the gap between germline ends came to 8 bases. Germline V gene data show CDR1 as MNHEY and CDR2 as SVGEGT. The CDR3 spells CASSLFGPQHF. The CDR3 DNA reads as TGTGCCAGCAGTCTCTTTGGGCCCCAGCATTTT.

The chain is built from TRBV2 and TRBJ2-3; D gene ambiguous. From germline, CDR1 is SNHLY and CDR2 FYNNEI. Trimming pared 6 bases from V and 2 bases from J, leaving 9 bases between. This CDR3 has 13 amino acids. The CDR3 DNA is TGTGCCAGCAGGGCCAGGTTCACAGATACGCAGTATTTT. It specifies CASRARFTDTQYF.

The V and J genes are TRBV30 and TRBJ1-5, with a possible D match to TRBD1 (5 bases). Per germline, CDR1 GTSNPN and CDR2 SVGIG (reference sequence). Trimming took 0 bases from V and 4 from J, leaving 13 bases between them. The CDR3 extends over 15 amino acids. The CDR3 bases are TGTGCCTGGAGTGTTCGAGGGGAGGGTAATCAGCCCCAGCATTTT. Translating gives CAWSVRGEGNQPQHF.

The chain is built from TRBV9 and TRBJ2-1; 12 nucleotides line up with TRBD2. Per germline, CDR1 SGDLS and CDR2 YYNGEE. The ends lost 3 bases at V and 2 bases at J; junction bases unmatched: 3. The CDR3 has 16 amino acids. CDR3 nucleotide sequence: TGTGCCAGCAGCGGCCTAGCGGGAGGGGCCTACAATGAGCAGTTCTTC. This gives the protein CASSGLAGGAYNEQFF.

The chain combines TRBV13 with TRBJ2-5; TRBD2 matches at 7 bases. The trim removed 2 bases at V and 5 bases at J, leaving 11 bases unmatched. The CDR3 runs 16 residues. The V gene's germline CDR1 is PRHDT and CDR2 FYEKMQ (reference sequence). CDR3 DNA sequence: TGTGCCAGCAGCTTAAGTAGCGGGCGGGATGGCGAGACCCAGTACTTC. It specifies CASSLSSGRDGETQYF.

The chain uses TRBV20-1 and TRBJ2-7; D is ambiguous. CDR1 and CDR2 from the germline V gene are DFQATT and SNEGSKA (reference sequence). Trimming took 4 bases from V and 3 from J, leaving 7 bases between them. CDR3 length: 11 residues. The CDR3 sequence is CSANRYYEQYF. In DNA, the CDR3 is TGCAGTGCTAATAGGTACTACGAGCAGTACTTC.

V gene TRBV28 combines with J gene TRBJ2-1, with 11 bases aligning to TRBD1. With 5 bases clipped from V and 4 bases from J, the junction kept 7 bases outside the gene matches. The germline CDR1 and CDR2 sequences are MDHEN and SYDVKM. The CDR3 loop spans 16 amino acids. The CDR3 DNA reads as TGTGCCAGCAGTACCTCCGGACAGGGGGCTTACAATGAGCAGTTCTTC. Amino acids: CASSTSGQGAYNEQFF.

The CDR3 sequence: CASSLTAGGPGNEQFF. In DNA, the CDR3 is TGTGCCAGCAGCTTAACGGCGGGAGGGCCGGGGAATGAGCAGTTCTTC. The V and J genes are TRBV11-2 and TRBJ2-1, with 9 bases aligning to TRBD2. Trimming removed 2 bases from V and 7 bases from J; junction bases left unmatched: 9. The CDR3 is made up of 16 amino acids. Per germline, CDR1 SGHAT and CDR2 FQNNGV.

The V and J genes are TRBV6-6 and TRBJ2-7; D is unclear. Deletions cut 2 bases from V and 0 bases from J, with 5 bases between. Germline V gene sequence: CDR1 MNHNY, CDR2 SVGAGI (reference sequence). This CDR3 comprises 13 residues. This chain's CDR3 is CASSYNPSYEQYF. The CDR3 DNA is TGTGCCAGCAGTTACAACCCCTCCTACGAGCAGTACTTC.

CDR3 sequence (DNA): TGTGCCAGCAGCTCGAAAGAGACCCAGTACTTC. This sequence encodes CASSSKETQYF. The chain uses TRBV6-5 and TRBJ2-5; D remains ambiguous. Trimming removed 6 bases from V and 3 bases from J, with 5 bases in between. Germline V gene sequence: CDR1 MNHEY, CDR2 SVGAGI. The CDR3 consists of 11 residues.